The 8 T cell receptor beta chains presented below share a single source sample, sequenced in a study of neurological immune-mediated disorders. TCRdb processed the 5' RACE reads anew with MiXCR; each CDR3 protein has one entry. The data show 50,000 to 70,000 distinct CDR3 sequences, roughly 2.5% seen once. Sequenced sample: PBMCs. Source of these receptors: a man aged 45-65 years with multiple sclerosis.

The chain uses TRBV14 and TRBJ2-3; D is unclear. The CDR3 is made up of 15 amino acids. The V gene's germline CDR1 is SGHDN and CDR2 FVKESK. Trimming left V 0 bases short and J 5 bases short, with 12 bases between. The CDR3: CASSQDATYEDTQYF. The CDR3 coding sequence is TGTGCCAGCAGCCAAGATGCCACCTACGAAGATACGCAGTATTTT.

This clonotype was counted at least ten times. V and J are TRBV7-9 and TRBJ1-1; D perhaps matches TRBD1 (6 bases). The length of the CDR3 is 15 residues. Per the germline V gene, CDR1 is SEHNR and CDR2 is FQNEAQ (reference sequence). V lost 4 bases and J 0 bases, leaving 12 bases between the germline ends. CDR3 coding DNA: TGTGCCAGCAGCTCACCGGGACACATGAACACTGAAGCTTTCTTT. Translated, it gives CASSSPGHMNTEAFF.

This clonotype showed up many times. V gene TRBV12-3 or TRBV12-4 combines with J gene TRBJ1-2, with D unresolved. The CDR3 totals 14 residues. V was trimmed by 2 bases and J by 0 bases, leaving 7 bases between them. CDR3 nucleotide sequence: TGTGCCAGCAGTTTAATCCCAACTAACTATGGCTACACCTTC. Protein product: CASSLIPTNYGYTF.

In this sample, this clonotype turned up many times. The chain links TRBV7-3 to TRBJ1-2; D call uncertain. This CDR3 is 13 amino acids long. The V end was cut by 5 bases, the J end by 0 bases, with 7 bases between. The germline V gene encodes CDR1 SGHTA and CDR2 FQGTGA. CDR3 in DNA: TGTGCCAGCAGCCCACATGCTAACTATGGCTACACCTTC. Protein product: CASSPHANYGYTF.

This clonotype was picked up one time. A much larger clone sits a single nucleotide away, making a read error possible. The conserved phenylalanine or tryptophan normally closing the CDR3 is absent here, so this likely arose from a read error. The V call is TRBV20-1, the J call TRBJ2-7, with TRBD2 matching over 14 bases. The CDR3 contains 14 residues. The germline gives CDR1 DFQATT, CDR2 SNEGSKA (reference sequence). V shed 6 bases and J 4 bases; nucleotides not matched to a gene: 5. In DNA form, the CDR3 reads TGCAGTGCGAGCGGGACTAGCGGGGGTTACGAGCAGTACTGC. This gives the protein CSASGTSGGYEQYC.

This clonotype occurred many times. V gene TRBV20-1 combines with J gene TRBJ2-7; 9 bases align to TRBD2. This CDR3 spans 14 amino acids. Germline CDR1 and CDR2: DFQATT and SNEGSKA (reference sequence). CDR3 nucleotide sequence: TGCAGCGGGGGCGGGCTAGCGGGGTTGAACGAGCAGTACTTC. Amino acid sequence: CSGGGLAGLNEQYF.

This clonotype ranks as medium-sized. The chain couples TRBV12-3 or TRBV12-4 to TRBJ1-5; D unresolved. V was trimmed by 8 bases and J by 7 bases, leaving 12 bases between them. The CDR3 spans 12 residues. CDR3 sequence (DNA): TGTGCCAGCCGTGAGGGATCGCAGCCCCAGCATTTT. The encoded protein is CASREGSQPQHF.

The V and J genes are TRBV3-1 and TRBJ1-2; possible D gene TRBD1, 5 bases. V lost 5 bases and J 11 bases, leaving 21 bases between the germline ends. The CDR3 totals 14 residues. The V gene's germline CDR1 is LGHDT and CDR2 YNNKEL (reference sequence). The CDR3 coding sequence is TGTGCCAGCAGCACGATGACAGCCCAGGCGGCGTACACCTTC. Translating it yields CASSTMTAQAAYTF.